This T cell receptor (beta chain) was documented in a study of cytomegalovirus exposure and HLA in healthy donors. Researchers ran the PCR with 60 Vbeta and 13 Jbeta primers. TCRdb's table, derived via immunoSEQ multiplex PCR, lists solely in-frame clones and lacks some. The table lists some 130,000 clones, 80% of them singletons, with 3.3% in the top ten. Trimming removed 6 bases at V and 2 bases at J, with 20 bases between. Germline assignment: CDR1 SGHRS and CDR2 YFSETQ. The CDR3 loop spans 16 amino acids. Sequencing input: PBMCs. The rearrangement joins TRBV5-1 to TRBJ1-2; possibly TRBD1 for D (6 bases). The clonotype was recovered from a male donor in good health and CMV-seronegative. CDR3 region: CASTRGNRDQNYGYTF. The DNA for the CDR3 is TGCGCCAGCACTAGGGGAAACAGGGATCAGAACTATGGCTACACCTTC.